A selection of T cell receptor beta chains follows, all from one sample in a study of cytotoxic CD8 clonotypes in ibrutinib-treated CLL. Sequencing was performed with immunoSEQ multiplex PCR; in TCRdb, only in-frame clones are kept and a portion is missing. The sample consists of approximately 350,000 clones, roughly two thirds of them appearing once. The input for sequencing was PBMCs, taken after 36 months of ibrutinib treatment. The receptors were gathered from a human donor with chronic lymphocytic leukemia. CDR3s leave out the opening cysteine and the closing phenylalanine or tryptophan. Fields, in order: J gene, CDR3 length, V gene, CDR3 protein.

>TRBJ1-1|10|TRBV5-6
ASSLWDTEAF
>TRBJ2-7|10|TRBV6-1
ASILPPGEQY
>TRBJ1-1|13|TRBV4-1
ASSQESRAQTEAF
>TRBJ1-2|13|TRBV6-6
ASSLRQGERYGYT
>TRBJ1-1|13|TRBV2
ASRQGARENTEAF
>TRBJ1-6|13|TRBV4-2
ASSQPQGYNSPLH
>TRBJ2-5|13|TRBV11-2
ASSSLAGGQETQY
>TRBJ2-1|14|TRBV11-2
ASSLGPGVVYNEQF
>TRBJ2-1|10|TRBV5-1
ASSYQGSEQF
>TRBJ2-2|14|TRBV5-4
ASSPAGWGRTGELF
>TRBJ1-1|13|TRBV6-5
ASSYTGVGGTEAF
>TRBJ2-5|11|TRBV6-6
ASSSGSWETQY
>TRBJ2-7|12|TRBV5-1
ASSLSGSRYEQY
>TRBJ1-6|11|TRBV4-1
ASSQVVSSPLH
>TRBJ1-4|12|TRBV28
ASSLPVPNEKLF
>TRBJ1-1|11|TRBV7-2
ASSLIMYRGAF
>TRBJ1-1|17|TRBV23-1
ASSQKTGLGSWTNTEAF
>TRBJ1-1|12|TRBV5-4
ASSLPGRTTEAF
>TRBJ2-7|13|TRBV5-4
ASSLGQHSSYEQY
>TRBJ2-2|16|TRBV9
ASSAPTGTSGVIGELF
>TRBJ1-4|11|TRBV15
ATSETGNEKLF
>TRBJ2-1|12|TRBV14
ASSHTGILNEQF
>TRBJ1-2|11|TRBV13
ASSARQGDGYT
>TRBJ2-1|9|TRBV2
ASKPSYEQF
>TRBJ2-1|13|TRBV9
ASSGSMGSYNEQF
>TRBJ2-3|12|TRBV5-1
ASSLVLSTDTQY
>TRBJ2-6|16|TRBV19
ASSIDWTGVSGANVLT
>TRBJ2-6|14|TRBV19
ASNTGAYSGANVLT
>TRBJ1-2|8|TRBV29-1
SVSDPGYT
>TRBJ1-2|12|TRBV9
ASTAGQGAYGYT
>TRBJ2-3|13|TRBV2
ASSEGLAVTDTQY
>TRBJ2-7|13|TRBV13
ASSLAGGTSYEQY
>TRBJ2-7|14|TRBV27
ASSFQGREGGYEQY
>TRBJ2-1|14|TRBV6-7
ASSHHLAGPYNEQF
>TRBJ2-3|13|TRBV19
ASSINGGSTDTQY
>TRBJ2-7|12|TRBV11-2
ASSLMARVYEQY
>TRBJ1-1|13|TRBV15
ATSRVDRGITEAF
>TRBJ1-5|11|TRBV7-2
ASSFRMDQPQH
>TRBJ1-2|10|TRBV9
TSSVVGSGYT
>TRBJ1-2|13|TRBV13
ASSLWGRGNYGYT
>TRBJ1-2|12|TRBV12-5
ASGSVRDSYGYT
>TRBJ2-1|14|TRBV7-3
ASSLGGTGPYNEQF
>TRBJ2-7|11|TRBV11-2
ASQPAGGWEQY
>TRBJ1-5|12|TRBV15
ATSTRQPNQPQH
>TRBJ1-2|12|TRBV11-2
ASSLAGGGYGYT
>TRBJ2-7|13|TRBV10-1
ASRDRDRVRYEQY
>TRBJ2-7|11|TRBV2
ASSETRSYEQY
>TRBJ2-1|14|TRBV5-1
ASSTRDPRLSNEQF
>TRBJ2-7|12|TRBV5-4
ASSAKELGYEQY
>TRBJ1-1|12|TRBV2
ASSEVRGNTEAF
>TRBJ2-7|10|TRBV6-1
ATYPPGGEQY
>TRBJ2-7|12|TRBV7-8
ASSLSRGSYEQY
>TRBJ2-1|10|TRBV9
ASSRGTNEQF
>TRBJ2-1|11|TRBV9
ASSVGLLGGQF